This T cell receptor (beta chain) was captured by sequencing in a study of T cells in Graves' hyperthyroidism and ophthalmopathy. This clonotype came up once. Amplification targeted TCR beta CDR3 regions from RNA transcripts. The study used the HTBI primer set for a first-round RT-PCR of the TCR CDR3. TCRdb re-called the multiplex PCR reads through MiXCR, storing one row per CDR3 protein. The sample shows 470,000 or so distinct CDR3 sequences, around 20% of them seen only once. Diagnoses used clinical symptoms, serum thyroxine and TRAb, thyroid ultrasound and orbital computed tomography. The sequenced sample was blood. The clonotype comes from a man younger than 35 with Graves' hyperthyroidism.

The CDR3 sequence: CIPQGGNTEAFF. The CDR3 DNA reads TGCATACCACAGGGGGGGAACACTGAAGCTTTCTTT. The rearrangement links TRBV20-1 to TRBJ1-1; 8 nucleotides agree with TRBD1. Per the germline V gene, CDR1 is DFQATT and CDR2 is SNEGSKA (reference sequence). This CDR3 spans 12 amino acids.